The 7 T cell receptor beta chains below all came from one sample that was sequenced in a study of blood T cells in healthy people across ages. Combining a sample-barcoded 5' primer with a J-beta primer mix, a second PCR ran for roughly 7 to 12 cycles. TCRdb fed the 5' RACE reads into MiXCR, producing one record per CDR3 protein. The profile covers over 1,200,000 distinct CDR3 sequences, with approximately 59% appearing a single time and about 6.7% taken by the ten largest. The sequenced sample consisted of blood. Receptor source: a man aged 18 to 35 in good health.

The chain carries TRBV21-1 and TRBJ2-3; TRBD1 is the table's D call, not checked against the DNA. TRBV21-1 is a documented pseudogene. This CDR3 has 14 residues. CDR3 loop: CASSKGGGFDTQYF. CDR3 coding DNA: TGTGCCAGCAGCAAAGGGGGGGGATTTGATACGCAGTATTTT.

V and J are TRBV5-1 and TRBJ2-1; tentatively, D is TRBD1 (6 bases). Per the germline V gene, CDR1 is SGHRS and CDR2 is YFSETQ. This CDR3 is 15 amino acids long. Trimming took off 6 bases at V and 6 bases at J, with 19 bases between the two ends. The CDR3 sequence is CASTTQGLAGNEQFF. CDR3 sequence (DNA): TGCGCCAGCACCACCCAGGGGCTAGCAGGCAATGAGCAGTTCTTC.

The V call is TRBV6-5, the J call TRBJ2-5, with D perhaps TRBD1 or TRBD2 (5 bases each). CDR1 is MNHEY and CDR2 is SVGAGI in the germline V gene. The CDR3 length is 15 residues. V shed 3 bases and J shed 2 bases, with 13 bases lying between them. The CDR3 DNA sequence: TGTGCCAGCAGTTATCCGGGACCCACACAAGAGACCCAGTACTTC. Translated, it gives CASSYPGPTQETQYF.

The CDR3: CASREGGTVGEQYF. The CDR3 DNA sequence: TGTGCCAGCAGGGAAGGGGGGACAGTCGGCGAGCAGTACTTC. The chain recombines TRBV13 with TRBJ2-5, with a tentative D call TRBD1 (7 bases). The end of the DNA fits TRBJ2-7 better, so the J call may be wrong. Looked up from germline, CDR1 is PRHDT and CDR2 is FYEKMQ (reference sequence). The CDR3 contains 14 residues.

The J gene is TRBJ2-7, the V gene TRBV6-6; either TRBD1 or TRBD2 may fit D (5 bases each). Germline CDR1 is MNHNY and CDR2 is SVGAGI (reference sequence). V lost 6 bases and J lost 0, with 12 bases in between. The CDR3 has 14 amino acids. The CDR3 sequence is CASRSPGSSYEQYF. CDR3 nucleotides: TGTGCCAGCAGGTCCCCAGGGAGCTCCTACGAGCAGTACTTC.

This clonotype has just a few counts. This chain connects TRBV6-5 to TRBJ2-3; a weak D match, TRBD2 (5 bases). This CDR3 region has 14 residues. The germline V gene has CDR1 MNHEY and CDR2 SVGAGI. V shed 4 bases and J shed 1 base, with 9 bases lying between them. The CDR3 nucleotides are TGTGCCAGCAGTTGGAGCGGAGGCACAGATACGCAGTATTTT. Translation gives CASSWSGGTDTQYF.

This clonotype has only a few counts. The CDR3 DNA reads as TGTGCCACCAGCAGAGGGAATAAAAACATTCAGTACTTC. This codes for CATSRGNKNIQYF. The chain combines TRBV15 with TRBJ2-7; D not resolved. Near its end, the DNA agrees better with TRBJ2-4, so the J call may be wrong. Germline V lookup: CDR1 LNHNV, CDR2 YYDKDF (reference sequence). This CDR3 spans 13 amino acids.